One T cell receptor (beta chain) is described in this entry. The data derive from a study of blood T cell repertoires in COVID-19. In the study overall: Samples representing acute and convalescent COVID-19 were sourced from the United States, Italy and Spain. PBMCs, B-cell-depleted T cells, or T cells provided the cDNA or gDNA that made up the material.

V shed 0 bases and J shed 2 bases, with 12 bases lying between them. Per germline, CDR1 MNHEY and CDR2 SVGAGI. The CDR3 is made up of 16 amino acids. Original analysis: By means of reference gene primer amplification, nucleated cell counts were estimated. Here immunoSEQ multiplex PCR was the method, and the copy in TCRdb shows in-frame clones only, minus some. The V and J calls and clone size come from that table; D and trimming were worked out from the DNA. This table holds some 250,000 clones, approximately 80% found once. The sequence was collected from a man aged 35 to 55 with acute or convalescent COVID-19. The material sequenced was peripheral blood. The genes are TRBV6-5 and TRBJ2-3; possibly TRBD2 for D (5 bases). The CDR3 region is CASSYSSGLNTDTQYF. DNA for the CDR3: TGTGCCAGCAGTTACTCGAGCGGTCTTAACACAGATACGCAGTATTTT.